Reported below is one T cell receptor (beta chain). The entry originates in a study of cytomegalovirus exposure and HLA in healthy donors. The PCR ran on 60 Vbeta and 13 Jbeta primers. The data were produced by immunoSEQ multiplex PCR, yet TCRdb's version contains in-frame clones alone and is incomplete. The sample lists over 250,000 clones; roughly two thirds were seen once. The sequenced sample consisted of PBMCs. The source is a female donor in good health and CMV-seronegative.

The CDR3 DNA reads TGTGCCAGCAGTGACGACGACGGAGCCACCGGGGAGCTGTTTTTT. As protein: CASSDDDGATGELFF. The chain carries TRBV6-4 and TRBJ2-2, with D unclear. V lost 2 bases and J lost 4, with 11 bases in between. Germline CDR1 and CDR2: MRHNA and SNTAGT. The CDR3 runs to 15 residues.